This passage covers 20 T cell receptor beta chains from one sample sequenced in a study of T cells after yellow fever vaccination. TCRdb re-called the 5' RACE reads through MiXCR, storing one row per CDR3 protein. The table shows about 260,000 distinct CDR3 sequences, with approximately 5.2% occurring only once. Sequenced material: CD4+ T cells sorted from PBMCs, taken on the day of the yellow fever booster vaccination. The receptors come from a man in his late teens or twenties who received the YFV17D yellow fever vaccine.

The gene calls are TRBV10-2 and TRBJ1-6; TRBD1 might be the D (5 bases). Germline CDR1 is WSHSY and CDR2 is SAAADI. The CDR3 sequence is 14 residues long. V lost 6 bases to trimming and J lost 7 bases, with 13 bases between them. The CDR3 here is CASRRGVRNSPLHF. The CDR3, as DNA: TGCGCCAGCAGACGAGGGGTAAGAAATTCACCCCTCCACTTT.

There are a few counts of this clonotype. This chain uses TRBV6-2 or TRBV6-3 with TRBJ2-5; tentatively, D is TRBD2 (6 bases). This CDR3 spans 13 amino acids. V shed 6 bases and J shed 7 bases, with 15 bases lying between them. The germline V gene encodes CDR1 MNHEY and CDR2 SVGEGT. This CDR3 is CASSRGGERTQYF. CDR3 in DNA: TGTGCCAGCAGCCGGGGCGGGGAGCGGACCCAGTACTTC.

V gene TRBV11-3 combines with J gene TRBJ2-3; possible D gene TRBD2, 5 bases. Trimming cost V 3 bases and J 6 bases, with 10 bases left between them. There are 13 residues in the CDR3. The germline V gene has CDR1 SGHNT and CDR2 YENEEA. Here the CDR3 reads CASSFFRDDTQYF. CDR3 nucleotide sequence: TGTGCCAGCAGCTTCTTTCGGGATGATACGCAGTATTTT.

This clonotype was counted between two and nine times. This chain uses TRBV20-1 with TRBJ1-2; tentatively, D is TRBD1 (5 bases). CDR3 length: 12 amino acids. Germline V gene lookup returns CDR1 DFQATT and CDR2 SNEGSKA (reference sequence). V lost 5 bases and J lost 8, with 15 bases in between. The CDR3 region is CSARIGGWGYTF. In DNA form, the CDR3 reads TGCAGTGCTCGTATCGGGGGTTGGGGCTACACCTTC.

The chain couples TRBV12-3 or TRBV12-4 to TRBJ1-2, with D hard to call. The CDR3 totals 14 residues. The V and J ends lost 6 bases and 5 bases respectively, with 16 bases between them. Written as DNA, the CDR3 is TGTGCCAGCAGCCCGAACTCGGGGAGGTATGGCTACACCTTC. This codes for CASSPNSGRYGYTF.

This clonotype appeared a few times. The chain couples TRBV4-3 to TRBJ2-7, with D unclear. The CDR3 is 13 amino acids. V lost 0 bases to trimming and J lost 4 bases, with 7 bases between them. The germline V gene encodes CDR1 LGHNA and CDR2 YSLEER. For the CDR3, the DNA is TGCGCCAGCAGCCAAGATCCCCTATACGAGCAGTACTTC. Its protein product is CASSQDPLYEQYF.

The chain joins TRBV12-3 or TRBV12-4 to TRBJ2-3, with 8 bases matching TRBD2. J was trimmed by 5 bases and V by 6 bases; bases with no gene match: 7. This CDR3 spans 14 amino acids. The CDR3 bases are TGTGCCAGCAGACCAGCGGGGGCAATAGATACGCAGTATTTT. Protein product: CASRPAGAIDTQYF.

The chain links TRBV7-8 to TRBJ2-1; D remains ambiguous. CDR1 and CDR2 from the germline V gene are SGHVS and FQNEAQ. The CDR3 has 13 residues. V lost 2 bases, J lost 4 bases, and 6 bases lay in between. DNA for the CDR3: TGTGCCAGCAGCTTAAACAAATACAATGAGCAGTTCTTC. This gives the protein CASSLNKYNEQFF. Complete variable domain (other parts from reference TRBV7-8 and TRBJ2-1): GAGVSQSPRYKVAKRGQDVALRCDPISGHVSLFWYQQALGQGPEFLTYFQNEAQLDKSGLPSDRFFAERPEGSVSTLKIQRTQQEDSAVYLCASSLNKYNEQFFGPGTRLTVL.

This clonotype was counted between two and nine times. J is TRBJ2-2 and V is TRBV4-3; D not resolved. CDR1 and CDR2 from the germline V gene are LGHNA and YSLEER. CDR3 length: 14 residues. The germline V and J ends were trimmed by 0 bases and 6 bases, with 8 bases remaining between them. The CDR3 DNA is TGCGCCAGCAGCCAAGACGTGCAATCCGGGGAGCTGTTTTTT. Its translation: CASSQDVQSGELFF.

This chain links TRBV28 with TRBJ2-1, with D possibly TRBD1 on 6 matching bases. The CDR3 runs 14 residues. V shed 3 bases and J shed 10 bases, with 16 bases lying between them. Germline assignment: CDR1 MDHEN and CDR2 SYDVKM. Here the CDR3 reads CASSLGDPGTEQFF. In nucleotides, the CDR3 is TGTGCCAGCAGTTTGGGGGACCCGGGGACAGAGCAGTTCTTC.

This clonotype was counted only a few times. The chain joins TRBV23-1 to TRBJ1-5; a weak D match, TRBD1 (6 bases). TRBV23-1 is treated as an ORF (open reading frame) with a function not yet certain. The CDR3 contains 12 residues. CDR3 loop: CAGGGIFQPQHF. The DNA for the CDR3 is TGCGCTGGAGGGGGGATTTTTCAGCCCCAGCATTTT.

This clonotype was recorded many times. V gene TRBV5-1 combines with J gene TRBJ2-1; 7 bases match TRBD1. The CDR3 loop spans 15 amino acids. V was clipped by 4 bases and J by 0 bases; unmatched bases: 4. In germline, CDR1 is SGHRS, CDR2 YFSETQ. The DNA of the CDR3 is TGCGCCAGCAGCGTGAACAGGGGCTCCTACAATGAGCAGTTCTTC. Protein product: CASSVNRGSYNEQFF.

The V call is TRBV6-5, the J call TRBJ2-7; TRBD1 matches 9 bases. The V gene end was trimmed by 6 bases and the J gene end by 4 bases; junction bases not matched to a gene: 13. Germline V gene sequence: CDR1 MNHEY, CDR2 SVGAGI. The CDR3 sequence is 16 residues long. The CDR3 region is CASRPTKQGAFYEQYF. The CDR3 DNA reads TGTGCCAGCAGACCGACCAAACAGGGGGCTTTTTACGAGCAGTACTTC.

This clonotype has at least ten counts. This sequence joins TRBV6-2 or TRBV6-3 and TRBJ1-5; 9 bases map to TRBD1. With 4 bases clipped from V and 3 bases from J, the junction kept 16 bases outside the gene matches. Germline loops: CDR1 MNHEY, CDR2 SVGEGT. The CDR3 is 19 residues long. The CDR3 loop reads CASSWDVDRGVHFNQPQHF. In DNA, the CDR3 is TGTGCCAGCAGTTGGGACGTGGACAGGGGCGTCCATTTCAATCAGCCCCAGCATTTT.

This clonotype showed up many times. This rearrangement joins TRBV25-1 to TRBJ2-7, with unresolved D. The CDR3 has 14 amino acids. V lost 4 bases and J lost 0, with 10 bases in between. Germline V gene sequence: CDR1 MGHDK, CDR2 SYGVNS. The chain's CDR3 is CASSGSFSSYEQYF. For the CDR3, the DNA is TGTGCCAGCAGTGGCTCCTTTAGCTCCTACGAGCAGTACTTC.

This clonotype was observed a few times. This rearrangement joins TRBV6-1 to TRBJ2-1, with a weak D call TRBD1 (5 bases). Trimming stripped 5 bases from V and 5 bases from J, with 13 bases between. The CDR3 runs to 14 residues. The germline gives CDR1 MNHNS, CDR2 SASEGT. The CDR3 sequence: CASSRGSTNNEQFF. Here the CDR3 DNA reads TGTGCCAGCAGTAGGGGCAGTACCAACAATGAGCAGTTCTTC.

This clonotype was seen repeatedly, ten times or more. The chain is built from TRBV11-3 and TRBJ2-5; 13 nucleotides align to TRBD2. CDR3 size: 17 residues. V lost 4 bases to trimming and J lost 5 bases; unmatched junction nucleotides: 10. Germline loops: CDR1 SGHNT, CDR2 YENEEA. CDR3: CASSSGTSGVPSETQYF. DNA for the CDR3: TGTGCCAGCAGCTCCGGGACTAGCGGGGTACCGTCGGAGACCCAGTACTTC.

This clonotype was detected a few times. The chain combines TRBV12-3 or TRBV12-4 with TRBJ1-4; 9 bases are shared with TRBD1. The length of the CDR3 is 14 residues. Trimming at V came to 6 bases and at J to 4 bases, leaving 3 bases not matched to a gene. The CDR3: CASRQGAGNEKLFF. For the CDR3, the DNA is TGTGCCAGCAGACAGGGGGCAGGTAATGAAAAACTGTTTTTT.

The chain carries TRBV7-9 and TRBJ1-6, with a possible D match to TRBD1 (5 bases). The CDR3 totals 15 residues. V was trimmed by 2 bases and J by 8 bases, leaving 13 bases between them. Germline assignment: CDR1 SEHNR and CDR2 FQNEAQ (reference sequence). The CDR3 region has the DNA TGTGCCAGCAGCTTAATGGGACTGATGGATTCACCCCTCCACTTT. Residues: CASSLMGLMDSPLHF. Supplemented by reference TRBV7-9 and TRBJ1-6, the full variable domain reads DTGVSQNPRHKITKRGQNVTFRCDPISEHNRLYWYRQTLGQGPEFLTYFQNEAQLEKSRLLSDRFSAERPKGSFSTLEIQRTEQGDSAMYLCASSLMGLMDSPLHFGNGTRLTVT.

This clonotype was picked up many times. The chain carries TRBV4-1 and TRBJ2-7; the match to TRBD1 covers 11 bases. The germline gives CDR1 MGHRA, CDR2 YSYEKL. The J segment lost 3 bases and the V segment lost 0 bases, leaving 10 bases of the junction unmatched. This CDR3 has 18 amino acids. Here the CDR3 reads CASSQDIPTGQGVYEQYF. The CDR3 bases are TGCGCCAGCAGCCAAGATATTCCCACGGGACAGGGGGTCTACGAGCAGTACTTC.